The sequence of this TCR beta chain was determined in a study of blood T cell repertoires in COVID-19. The wider study: Samples representing acute and convalescent COVID-19 were sourced from the United States, Italy and Spain. Sources were T cells, B-cell-depleted T cells, or PBMCs; the material itself was cDNA or gDNA.

The CDR3 extends over 11 amino acids. Between the trimmed V and J ends, which lost 2 bases and 6 bases, there was a span of 7 bases. Germline assignment: CDR1 SQVTM and CDR2 ANQGSEA. Profiling relied on immunoSEQ multiplex PCR, and the TCRdb table lists in-frame clones only, not all of them. The sample consists of approximately 500,000 clones, roughly 88% of them appearing once. The sample consisted of peripheral blood. V usage is TRBV29-1 and J usage is TRBJ1-2; no definite D call. This clonotype originated in a human donor in a cohort sampled during active COVID-19. The CDR3 DNA sequence: TGCAGCGTTGAAATCGGGGATGGCTACACCTTC. Its protein product is CSVEIGDGYTF.